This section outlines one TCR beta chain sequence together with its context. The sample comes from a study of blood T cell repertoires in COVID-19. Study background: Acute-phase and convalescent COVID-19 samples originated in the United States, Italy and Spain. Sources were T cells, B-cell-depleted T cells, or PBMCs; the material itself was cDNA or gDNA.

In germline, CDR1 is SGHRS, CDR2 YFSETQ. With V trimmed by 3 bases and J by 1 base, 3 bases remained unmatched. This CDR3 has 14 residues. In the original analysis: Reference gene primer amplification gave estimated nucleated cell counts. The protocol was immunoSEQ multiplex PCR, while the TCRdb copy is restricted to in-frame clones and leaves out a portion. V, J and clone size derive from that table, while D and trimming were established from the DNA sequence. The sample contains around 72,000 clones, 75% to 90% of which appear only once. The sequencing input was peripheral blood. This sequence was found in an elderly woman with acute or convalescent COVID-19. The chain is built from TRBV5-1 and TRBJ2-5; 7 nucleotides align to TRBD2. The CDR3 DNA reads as TGCGCCAGCAGCTCCCGGGGGGTCCAAGAGACCCAGTACTTC. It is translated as CASSSRGVQETQYF.